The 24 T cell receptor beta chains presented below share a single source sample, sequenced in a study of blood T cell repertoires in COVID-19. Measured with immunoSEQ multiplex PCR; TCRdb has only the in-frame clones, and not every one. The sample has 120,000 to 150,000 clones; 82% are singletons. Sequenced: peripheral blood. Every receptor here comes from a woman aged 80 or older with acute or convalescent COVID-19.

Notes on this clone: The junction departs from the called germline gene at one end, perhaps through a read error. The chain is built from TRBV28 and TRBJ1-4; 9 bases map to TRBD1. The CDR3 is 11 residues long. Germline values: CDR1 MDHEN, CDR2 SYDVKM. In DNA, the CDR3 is TGTGCCAGCAGTGCCACAGGGGGCAGGATTTTT. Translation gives CASSATGGRIF.

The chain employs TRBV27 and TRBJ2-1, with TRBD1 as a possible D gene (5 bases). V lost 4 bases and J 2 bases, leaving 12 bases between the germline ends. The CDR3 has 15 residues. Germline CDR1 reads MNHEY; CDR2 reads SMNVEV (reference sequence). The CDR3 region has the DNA TGTGCCAGCAGTTCGACAGATCCGACCTACAATGAGCAGTTCTTC. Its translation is CASSSTDPTYNEQFF.

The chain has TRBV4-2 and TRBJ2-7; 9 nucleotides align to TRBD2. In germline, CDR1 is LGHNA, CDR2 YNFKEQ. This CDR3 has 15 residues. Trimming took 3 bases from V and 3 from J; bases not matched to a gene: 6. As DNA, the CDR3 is TGTGCCAGCAGCCACCCTAGCGGGGCGAACTACGAGCAGTACTTC. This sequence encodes CASSHPSGANYEQYF.

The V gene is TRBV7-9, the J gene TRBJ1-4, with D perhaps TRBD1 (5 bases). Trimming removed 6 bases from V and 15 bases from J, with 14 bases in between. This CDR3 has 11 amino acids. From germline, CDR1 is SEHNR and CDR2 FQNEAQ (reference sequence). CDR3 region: CASSPGRVMFF. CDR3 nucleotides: TGTGCCAGCAGTCCCGGCAGGGTAATGTTTTTT.

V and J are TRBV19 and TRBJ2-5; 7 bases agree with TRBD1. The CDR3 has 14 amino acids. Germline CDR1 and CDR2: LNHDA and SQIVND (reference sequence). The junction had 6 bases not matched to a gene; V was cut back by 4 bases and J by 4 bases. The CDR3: CASSRGQKTETQYF. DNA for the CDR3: TGTGCCAGTAGTAGGGGACAGAAAACAGAGACCCAGTACTTC. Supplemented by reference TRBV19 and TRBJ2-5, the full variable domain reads DGGITQSPKYLFRKEGQNVTLSCEQNLNHDAMYWYRQDPGQGLRLIYYSQIVNDFQKGDIAEGYSVSREKKESFPLTVTSAQKNPTAFYLCASSRGQKTETQYFGPGTRLLVL.

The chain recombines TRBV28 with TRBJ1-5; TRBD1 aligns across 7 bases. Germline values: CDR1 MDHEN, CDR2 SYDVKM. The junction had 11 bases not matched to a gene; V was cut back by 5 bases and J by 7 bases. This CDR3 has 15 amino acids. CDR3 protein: CASSASLQGGQPQHF. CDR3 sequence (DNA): TGTGCCAGCAGTGCCTCGTTGCAGGGGGGACAGCCCCAGCATTTT.

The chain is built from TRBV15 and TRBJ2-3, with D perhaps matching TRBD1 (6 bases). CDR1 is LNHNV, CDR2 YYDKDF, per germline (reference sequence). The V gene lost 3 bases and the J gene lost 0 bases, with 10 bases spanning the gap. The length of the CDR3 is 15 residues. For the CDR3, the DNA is TGTGCCACCAGCAGTAACAGGGATAGCACAGATACGCAGTATTTT. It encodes CATSSNRDSTDTQYF.

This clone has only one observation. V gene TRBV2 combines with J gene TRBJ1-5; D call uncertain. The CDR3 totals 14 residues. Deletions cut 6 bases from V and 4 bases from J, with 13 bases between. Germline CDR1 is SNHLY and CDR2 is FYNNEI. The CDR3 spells CASSPRRENQPQHF. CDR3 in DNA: TGTGCCAGCAGCCCCAGACGGGAGAATCAGCCCCAGCATTTT.

CDR3 protein: CASSPRSLQGLDEQYF. In DNA form, the CDR3 reads TGTGCCAGCTCACCCCGAAGTTTACAGGGTCTAGACGAGCAGTACTTC. V and J are TRBV18 and TRBJ2-7, with a tentative D call TRBD1 (6 bases). The CDR3 is 16 residues long. Trimming pared 3 bases from V and 5 bases from J, leaving 20 bases between. The V gene's germline CDR1 is KGHSH and CDR2 LQKENI.

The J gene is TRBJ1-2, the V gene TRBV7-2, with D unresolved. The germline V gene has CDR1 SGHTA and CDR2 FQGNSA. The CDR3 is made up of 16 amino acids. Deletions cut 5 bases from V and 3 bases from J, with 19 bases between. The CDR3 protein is CASSPFPALLDYGYTF. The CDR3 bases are TGTGCCAGCAGCCCATTCCCCGCACTGTTAGACTATGGCTACACCTTC.

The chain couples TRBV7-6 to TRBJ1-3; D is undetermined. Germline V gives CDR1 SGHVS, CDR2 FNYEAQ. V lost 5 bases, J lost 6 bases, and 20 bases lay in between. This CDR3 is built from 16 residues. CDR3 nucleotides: TGTGCCAGCAGCCCTCTCAGGCCAGGTCTATTAAACACCATATATTTT. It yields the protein CASSPLRPGLLNTIYF.

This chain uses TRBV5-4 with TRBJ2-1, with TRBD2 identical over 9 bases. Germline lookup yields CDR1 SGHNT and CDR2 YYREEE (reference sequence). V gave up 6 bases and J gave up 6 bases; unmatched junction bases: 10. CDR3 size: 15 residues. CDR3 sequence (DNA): TGTGCCAGCAACTCAGCGGGGGGCACGCTCAATGAGCAGTTCTTC. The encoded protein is CASNSAGGTLNEQFF.

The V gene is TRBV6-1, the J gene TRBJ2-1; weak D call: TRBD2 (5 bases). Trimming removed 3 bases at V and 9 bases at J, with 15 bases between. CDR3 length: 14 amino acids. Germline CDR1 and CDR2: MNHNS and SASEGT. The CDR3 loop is CASSDPYRRPEQFF. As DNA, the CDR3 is TGTGCCAGCAGTGACCCTTATAGGAGGCCTGAGCAGTTCTTC.

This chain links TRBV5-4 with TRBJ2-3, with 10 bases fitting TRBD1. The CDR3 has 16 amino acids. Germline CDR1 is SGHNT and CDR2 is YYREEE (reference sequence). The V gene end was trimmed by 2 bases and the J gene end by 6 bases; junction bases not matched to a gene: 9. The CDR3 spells CASSFGFGTGVDTQYF. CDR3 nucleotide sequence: TGTGCCAGCAGCTTTGGTTTCGGGACAGGGGTGGATACGCAGTATTTT.

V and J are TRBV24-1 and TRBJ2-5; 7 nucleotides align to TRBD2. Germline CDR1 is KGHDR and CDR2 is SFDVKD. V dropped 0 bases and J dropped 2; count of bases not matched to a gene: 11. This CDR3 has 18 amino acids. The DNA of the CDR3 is TGTGCCACCAGTGATTTGCCGGGACTGGGGGGGAGTCAAGAGACCCAGTACTTC. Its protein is CATSDLPGLGGSQETQYF.

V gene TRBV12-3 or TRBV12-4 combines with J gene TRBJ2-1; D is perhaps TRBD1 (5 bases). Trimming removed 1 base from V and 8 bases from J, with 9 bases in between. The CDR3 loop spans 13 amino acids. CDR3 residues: CASSLGLGDEQFF. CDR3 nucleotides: TGTGCCAGCAGTTTAGGTCTAGGGGATGAGCAGTTCTTC.

The chain's CDR3 is CASSRSGQGGFETQYF. The DNA of the CDR3 is TGTGCCAGCTCACGATCAGGACAGGGCGGTTTCGAGACCCAGTACTTC. This chain uses TRBV18 with TRBJ2-5, with TRBD1 identical over 8 bases. CDR3 size: 16 residues. V dropped 4 bases and J dropped 5; count of bases not matched to a gene: 12. The germline V gene encodes CDR1 KGHSH and CDR2 LQKENI. The entire variable domain, with the rest obtained from reference TRBV18 and TRBJ2-5, is as follows: NAGVMQNPRHLVRRRGQEARLRCSPMKGHSHVYWYRQLPEEGLKFMVYLQKENIIDESGMPKERFSAEFPKEGPSILRIQQVVRGDSAAYFCASSRSGQGGFETQYFGPGTRLLVL.

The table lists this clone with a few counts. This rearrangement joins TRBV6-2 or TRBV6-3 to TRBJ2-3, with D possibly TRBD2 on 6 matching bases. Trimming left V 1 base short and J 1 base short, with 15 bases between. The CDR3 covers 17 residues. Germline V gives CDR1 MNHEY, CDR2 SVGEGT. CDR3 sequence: CASSYLASEYRTDTQYF. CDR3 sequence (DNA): TGTGCCAGCAGTTACTTGGCTAGCGAGTATCGCACAGATACGCAGTATTTT.

The CDR3 here is CSASGQGVEKLFF. The CDR3 nucleotides read TGCAGTGCTAGTGGACAGGGGGTTGAAAAACTGTTTTTT. The V gene is TRBV20-1, the J gene TRBJ1-4; the match to TRBD1 covers 10 bases. The V and J ends lost 3 bases and 7 bases, in that order; junction bases with no gene match: 2. CDR1 is DFQATT and CDR2 is SNEGSKA in the germline V gene (reference sequence). The CDR3 runs 13 residues.

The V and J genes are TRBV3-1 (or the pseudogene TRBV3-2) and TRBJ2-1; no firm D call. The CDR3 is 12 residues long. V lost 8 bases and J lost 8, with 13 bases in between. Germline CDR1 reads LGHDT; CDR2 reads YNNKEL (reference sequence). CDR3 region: CASGPTWDEQFF. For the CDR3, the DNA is TGTGCCAGCGGCCCGACATGGGATGAGCAGTTCTTC.

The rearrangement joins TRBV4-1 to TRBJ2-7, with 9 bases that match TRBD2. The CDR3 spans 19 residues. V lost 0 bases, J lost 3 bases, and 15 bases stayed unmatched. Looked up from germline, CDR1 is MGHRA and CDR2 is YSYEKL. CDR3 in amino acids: CASSQDAGKVAGVGYEQYF. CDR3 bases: TGCGCCAGCAGCCAAGATGCAGGGAAGGTAGCGGGGGTCGGCTACGAGCAGTACTTC.

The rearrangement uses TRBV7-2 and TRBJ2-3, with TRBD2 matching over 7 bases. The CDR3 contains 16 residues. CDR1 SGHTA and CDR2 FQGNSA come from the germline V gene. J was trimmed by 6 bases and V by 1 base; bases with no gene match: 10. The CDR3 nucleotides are TGTGCCAGCAGCTTAGGGCTAGCGGCGGGGGAGGATACGCAGTATTTT. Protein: CASSLGLAAGEDTQYF.

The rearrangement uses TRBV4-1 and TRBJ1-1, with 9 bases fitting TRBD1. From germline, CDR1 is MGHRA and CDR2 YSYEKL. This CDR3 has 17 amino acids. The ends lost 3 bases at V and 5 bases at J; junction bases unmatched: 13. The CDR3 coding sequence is TGCGCCAGCAGCCAGACCCCTCCAACCGGGACAGGGACTGAAGCTTTCTTT. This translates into CASSQTPPTGTGTEAFF.

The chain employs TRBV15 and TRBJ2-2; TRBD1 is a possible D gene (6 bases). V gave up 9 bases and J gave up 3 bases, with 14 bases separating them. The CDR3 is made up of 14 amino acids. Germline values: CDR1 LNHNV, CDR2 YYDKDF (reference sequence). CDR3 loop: CATKQGRDTGELFF. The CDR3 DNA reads TGTGCCACTAAACAGGGACGGGACACCGGGGAGCTGTTTTTT.